This TCR beta chain was identified in a study of blood T cell repertoires in COVID-19 (dated by TCRdb to the early 2020s). With respect to the entire study: Samples from collaborators originated in the United States, Italy and Spain and spanned both the acute and convalescent phases of COVID-19. Nearly every sample came with metadata listing a de-identified subject ID, COVID-19 status, age in years and sex. The material from the prospective study consisted of cDNA or gDNA derived from T cells, B-cell-depleted T cells, or PBMCs. The samples were drawn from the first 160 participants of the ongoing ImmuneRACE study and from 950 to 1,500 subjects provided by 6 global collaborators. Deeply sampled blood TCRbeta repertoires from subjects exposed to, actively infected with, or recovered from COVID-19 were included in the dataset. Where HLA class I and class II types were available, the types were taken from metadata supplied by the sample provider, not from assay-based typing. The repertoires were released in a freely available public database intended as a resource for research on the immune response to SARS-CoV-2. What the work shows at the level of the full study, not this receptor alone: Clinical and demographic metadata were provided uncurated, with the amount varying by source and participant.

Each collaborating institution followed its own protocols to collect whole blood in K2EDTA tubes. For TCRbeta analysis, collaborators shipped samples as frozen whole blood, isolated PBMCs, or DNA extracted from either of those sample types. Via the germline V gene, CDR1 is MNHEY and CDR2 SVGAGI. The CDR3 spans 13 residues, from the cysteine through the phenylalanine. The read is trimmed to its CDR3 DNA, 39 bases read in frame from base 1. V is shortened by 2 bases, J by 4 bases, and the region joining them spans 8 bases. Concerning this clone: Its antigen specificity is not known. Base-call qualities are not available, and no considerably larger clone is one nucleotide away.

The immunoSEQ Assay, a bias-controlled multiplex PCR, was used to amplify TCRbeta CDR3 regions from genomic DNA. Regarding the original processing steps: Within the assay, amplification of reference gene primers was used to estimate how many nucleated cells each sample contained. To quantify the absolute abundance of each unique TCRbeta CDR3 rearrangement, sequence reads were collapsed and filtered. For each sample, productive Simpson clonality was calculated as the square root of Simpson's diversity index across productive rearrangements. In its TCRdb copy, this immuneACCESS table keeps in-frame sequences only and misses some clones. Where compared with another copy, unresolved V genes explain less than half of these, and the others have no known cause. Clone size and V and J calls were adopted from that table, with D and trimming inferred from the DNA. A total of more than 35,000 clones appear in this sample, around three quarters of them only once. Together, the top ten hold under 50% of the sample.

Material: peripheral blood. The rearranged chain carries TRBV6-5 and TRBJ2-5; tentative D gene TRBD2, with 5 bases matching. The receptor was isolated from an elderly man with active or convalescent COVID-19. The CDR3 in this case is CASSYMRAETQYF. The sequenced DNA is TGTGCCAGCAGTTACATGCGGGCAGAGACCCAGTACTTC.